The 10 T cell receptor beta chains given below trace back to one sample, sequenced in a study of blood T cell repertoires in COVID-19. Here immunoSEQ multiplex PCR was the method, and the copy in TCRdb shows in-frame clones only, minus some. The profile shows about 500,000 clones, 80% to 90% of them singletons. The sequencing sample was made of peripheral blood. These receptors originate from a man aged 18 to 30 with COVID-19, enrolled during active disease.

This clone was found once. The chain joins TRBV13 to TRBJ2-3, with D possibly TRBD1 on 7 matching bases. The CDR3 is made up of 17 amino acids. CDR1 is PRHDT, CDR2 FYEKMQ, per germline (reference sequence). Trimming pared 2 bases from V and 2 bases from J, leaving 17 bases between. Here the CDR3 reads CASSLKGARELTDTQYF. The CDR3 coding sequence is TGTGCCAGCAGCTTAAAGGGGGCTCGGGAGCTCACAGATACGCAGTATTTT.

This chain uses TRBV2 with TRBJ2-3, with D tentatively TRBD2 (6 bases). CDR3 size: 10 residues. Between the trimmed V and J ends, which lost 7 bases and 9 bases, there was a span of 8 bases. The germline V gene encodes CDR1 SNHLY and CDR2 FYNNEI. The CDR3 coding sequence is TGTGCCAGCACGGGGGTAACGCAGTATTTT. Its translation: CASTGVTQYF.

The count of this clone is one. The rearrangement uses TRBV11-3 and TRBJ2-7; TRBD2 agrees at 11 bases. In germline, CDR1 is SGHNT, CDR2 YENEEA. This CDR3 comprises 18 residues. The junction had 17 bases not matched to a gene; V was cut back by 6 bases and J by 4 bases. This CDR3 reads CASSLSLLLAGEGYEQYF. In DNA, the CDR3 is TGTGCCAGCAGTCTGTCCCTTTTACTAGCGGGAGAAGGTTACGAGCAGTACTTC. Based on the CDR3 plus reference TRBV11-3 and TRBJ2-7, the full variable domain is EAGVVQSPRYKIIEKKQPVAFWCNPISGHNTLYWYLQNLGQGPELLIRYENEEAVDDSQLPKDRFSAERLKGVDSTLKIQPAELGDSAVYLCASSLSLLLAGEGYEQYFGPGTRLTVT.

This chain links TRBV3-1 (or the pseudogene TRBV3-2) with TRBJ2-1, with a weak D call TRBD2 (7 bases). This CDR3 has 20 amino acids. The germline gives CDR1 LGHDT, CDR2 YNNKEL (reference sequence). Trimming stripped 4 bases from V and 4 bases from J, with 29 bases between. The CDR3 DNA reads TGTGCCAGCAGCCCAACAATGGTTCTAGCGCGGGGGCCCGCTTACAATGAGCAGTTCTTC. Translation: CASSPTMVLARGPAYNEQFF.

This clone was found once. The identical CDR3 is also encoded by other nucleotide sequences in the sample. The chain links TRBV7-2 to TRBJ2-5, with 10 bases fitting TRBD2. Germline V CDR1 and CDR2: SGHTA, FQGNSA. V lost 1 base to trimming and J lost 1 base; unmatched junction nucleotides: 3. The CDR3 sequence is 16 residues long. CDR3 sequence (DNA): TGTGCCAGCAGCTTAGGGCTAGCGGGAGCCCAAGAGACCCAGTACTTC. The encoded protein is CASSLGLAGAQETQYF.

The CDR3 is CASRDSIYQVPNYGYTF. In DNA form, the CDR3 reads TGTGCCAGCAGGGACTCTATCTATCAGGTACCGAACTATGGCTACACCTTC. This chain links TRBV7-9 with TRBJ1-2; D is unclear. Germline V CDR1 and CDR2: SEHNR, FQNEAQ (reference sequence). This CDR3 contains 17 residues. V lost 6 bases and J 2 bases, leaving 22 bases between the germline ends.

This rearrangement joins TRBV2 to TRBJ1-2; TRBD1 matches at 7 bases. V was pared by 4 bases and J by 8 bases, with 7 bases of the junction left unmatched. In germline, CDR1 is SNHLY, CDR2 FYNNEI. The CDR3 covers 13 residues. The DNA for the CDR3 is TGTGCCAGCAGTGGTCCCAGGGGGAGCGGCTACACCTTC. This translates into CASSGPRGSGYTF.

The chain is built from TRBV10-1 and TRBJ1-3, with a possible D match to TRBD1 (6 bases). Trimming removed 2 bases from V and 3 bases from J, with 14 bases in between. This CDR3 region has 16 residues. Germline CDR1 reads WNHNN; CDR2 reads SYGVQD (reference sequence). The CDR3 loop reads CASSELQGISGNTIYF. The DNA for the CDR3 is TGCGCCAGCAGTGAGCTTCAGGGGATTAGTGGAAACACCATATATTTT.

The V gene is TRBV7-8, the J gene TRBJ1-5; 8 bases align to TRBD1. The CDR3 is 15 amino acids. V lost 6 bases, J lost 2 bases, and 6 bases stayed unmatched. Germline CDR1 reads SGHVS; CDR2 reads FQNEAQ. The CDR3 DNA reads as TGTGCCAGCAGTAGACAGGGGTTTGGCAATCAGCCCCAGCATTTT. It is translated as CASSRQGFGNQPQHF.

This CDR3 is CASSKELENTIYF. Written as DNA, the CDR3 is TGTGCCAGCAGCAAGGAGTTGGAAAACACCATATATTTT. The chain recombines TRBV6-5 with TRBJ1-3; D is uncertain. The CDR3 is 13 amino acids. V was clipped by 6 bases and J by 6 bases, with 12 bases between them. Germline-derived CDR1 and CDR2 are MNHEY and SVGAGI.